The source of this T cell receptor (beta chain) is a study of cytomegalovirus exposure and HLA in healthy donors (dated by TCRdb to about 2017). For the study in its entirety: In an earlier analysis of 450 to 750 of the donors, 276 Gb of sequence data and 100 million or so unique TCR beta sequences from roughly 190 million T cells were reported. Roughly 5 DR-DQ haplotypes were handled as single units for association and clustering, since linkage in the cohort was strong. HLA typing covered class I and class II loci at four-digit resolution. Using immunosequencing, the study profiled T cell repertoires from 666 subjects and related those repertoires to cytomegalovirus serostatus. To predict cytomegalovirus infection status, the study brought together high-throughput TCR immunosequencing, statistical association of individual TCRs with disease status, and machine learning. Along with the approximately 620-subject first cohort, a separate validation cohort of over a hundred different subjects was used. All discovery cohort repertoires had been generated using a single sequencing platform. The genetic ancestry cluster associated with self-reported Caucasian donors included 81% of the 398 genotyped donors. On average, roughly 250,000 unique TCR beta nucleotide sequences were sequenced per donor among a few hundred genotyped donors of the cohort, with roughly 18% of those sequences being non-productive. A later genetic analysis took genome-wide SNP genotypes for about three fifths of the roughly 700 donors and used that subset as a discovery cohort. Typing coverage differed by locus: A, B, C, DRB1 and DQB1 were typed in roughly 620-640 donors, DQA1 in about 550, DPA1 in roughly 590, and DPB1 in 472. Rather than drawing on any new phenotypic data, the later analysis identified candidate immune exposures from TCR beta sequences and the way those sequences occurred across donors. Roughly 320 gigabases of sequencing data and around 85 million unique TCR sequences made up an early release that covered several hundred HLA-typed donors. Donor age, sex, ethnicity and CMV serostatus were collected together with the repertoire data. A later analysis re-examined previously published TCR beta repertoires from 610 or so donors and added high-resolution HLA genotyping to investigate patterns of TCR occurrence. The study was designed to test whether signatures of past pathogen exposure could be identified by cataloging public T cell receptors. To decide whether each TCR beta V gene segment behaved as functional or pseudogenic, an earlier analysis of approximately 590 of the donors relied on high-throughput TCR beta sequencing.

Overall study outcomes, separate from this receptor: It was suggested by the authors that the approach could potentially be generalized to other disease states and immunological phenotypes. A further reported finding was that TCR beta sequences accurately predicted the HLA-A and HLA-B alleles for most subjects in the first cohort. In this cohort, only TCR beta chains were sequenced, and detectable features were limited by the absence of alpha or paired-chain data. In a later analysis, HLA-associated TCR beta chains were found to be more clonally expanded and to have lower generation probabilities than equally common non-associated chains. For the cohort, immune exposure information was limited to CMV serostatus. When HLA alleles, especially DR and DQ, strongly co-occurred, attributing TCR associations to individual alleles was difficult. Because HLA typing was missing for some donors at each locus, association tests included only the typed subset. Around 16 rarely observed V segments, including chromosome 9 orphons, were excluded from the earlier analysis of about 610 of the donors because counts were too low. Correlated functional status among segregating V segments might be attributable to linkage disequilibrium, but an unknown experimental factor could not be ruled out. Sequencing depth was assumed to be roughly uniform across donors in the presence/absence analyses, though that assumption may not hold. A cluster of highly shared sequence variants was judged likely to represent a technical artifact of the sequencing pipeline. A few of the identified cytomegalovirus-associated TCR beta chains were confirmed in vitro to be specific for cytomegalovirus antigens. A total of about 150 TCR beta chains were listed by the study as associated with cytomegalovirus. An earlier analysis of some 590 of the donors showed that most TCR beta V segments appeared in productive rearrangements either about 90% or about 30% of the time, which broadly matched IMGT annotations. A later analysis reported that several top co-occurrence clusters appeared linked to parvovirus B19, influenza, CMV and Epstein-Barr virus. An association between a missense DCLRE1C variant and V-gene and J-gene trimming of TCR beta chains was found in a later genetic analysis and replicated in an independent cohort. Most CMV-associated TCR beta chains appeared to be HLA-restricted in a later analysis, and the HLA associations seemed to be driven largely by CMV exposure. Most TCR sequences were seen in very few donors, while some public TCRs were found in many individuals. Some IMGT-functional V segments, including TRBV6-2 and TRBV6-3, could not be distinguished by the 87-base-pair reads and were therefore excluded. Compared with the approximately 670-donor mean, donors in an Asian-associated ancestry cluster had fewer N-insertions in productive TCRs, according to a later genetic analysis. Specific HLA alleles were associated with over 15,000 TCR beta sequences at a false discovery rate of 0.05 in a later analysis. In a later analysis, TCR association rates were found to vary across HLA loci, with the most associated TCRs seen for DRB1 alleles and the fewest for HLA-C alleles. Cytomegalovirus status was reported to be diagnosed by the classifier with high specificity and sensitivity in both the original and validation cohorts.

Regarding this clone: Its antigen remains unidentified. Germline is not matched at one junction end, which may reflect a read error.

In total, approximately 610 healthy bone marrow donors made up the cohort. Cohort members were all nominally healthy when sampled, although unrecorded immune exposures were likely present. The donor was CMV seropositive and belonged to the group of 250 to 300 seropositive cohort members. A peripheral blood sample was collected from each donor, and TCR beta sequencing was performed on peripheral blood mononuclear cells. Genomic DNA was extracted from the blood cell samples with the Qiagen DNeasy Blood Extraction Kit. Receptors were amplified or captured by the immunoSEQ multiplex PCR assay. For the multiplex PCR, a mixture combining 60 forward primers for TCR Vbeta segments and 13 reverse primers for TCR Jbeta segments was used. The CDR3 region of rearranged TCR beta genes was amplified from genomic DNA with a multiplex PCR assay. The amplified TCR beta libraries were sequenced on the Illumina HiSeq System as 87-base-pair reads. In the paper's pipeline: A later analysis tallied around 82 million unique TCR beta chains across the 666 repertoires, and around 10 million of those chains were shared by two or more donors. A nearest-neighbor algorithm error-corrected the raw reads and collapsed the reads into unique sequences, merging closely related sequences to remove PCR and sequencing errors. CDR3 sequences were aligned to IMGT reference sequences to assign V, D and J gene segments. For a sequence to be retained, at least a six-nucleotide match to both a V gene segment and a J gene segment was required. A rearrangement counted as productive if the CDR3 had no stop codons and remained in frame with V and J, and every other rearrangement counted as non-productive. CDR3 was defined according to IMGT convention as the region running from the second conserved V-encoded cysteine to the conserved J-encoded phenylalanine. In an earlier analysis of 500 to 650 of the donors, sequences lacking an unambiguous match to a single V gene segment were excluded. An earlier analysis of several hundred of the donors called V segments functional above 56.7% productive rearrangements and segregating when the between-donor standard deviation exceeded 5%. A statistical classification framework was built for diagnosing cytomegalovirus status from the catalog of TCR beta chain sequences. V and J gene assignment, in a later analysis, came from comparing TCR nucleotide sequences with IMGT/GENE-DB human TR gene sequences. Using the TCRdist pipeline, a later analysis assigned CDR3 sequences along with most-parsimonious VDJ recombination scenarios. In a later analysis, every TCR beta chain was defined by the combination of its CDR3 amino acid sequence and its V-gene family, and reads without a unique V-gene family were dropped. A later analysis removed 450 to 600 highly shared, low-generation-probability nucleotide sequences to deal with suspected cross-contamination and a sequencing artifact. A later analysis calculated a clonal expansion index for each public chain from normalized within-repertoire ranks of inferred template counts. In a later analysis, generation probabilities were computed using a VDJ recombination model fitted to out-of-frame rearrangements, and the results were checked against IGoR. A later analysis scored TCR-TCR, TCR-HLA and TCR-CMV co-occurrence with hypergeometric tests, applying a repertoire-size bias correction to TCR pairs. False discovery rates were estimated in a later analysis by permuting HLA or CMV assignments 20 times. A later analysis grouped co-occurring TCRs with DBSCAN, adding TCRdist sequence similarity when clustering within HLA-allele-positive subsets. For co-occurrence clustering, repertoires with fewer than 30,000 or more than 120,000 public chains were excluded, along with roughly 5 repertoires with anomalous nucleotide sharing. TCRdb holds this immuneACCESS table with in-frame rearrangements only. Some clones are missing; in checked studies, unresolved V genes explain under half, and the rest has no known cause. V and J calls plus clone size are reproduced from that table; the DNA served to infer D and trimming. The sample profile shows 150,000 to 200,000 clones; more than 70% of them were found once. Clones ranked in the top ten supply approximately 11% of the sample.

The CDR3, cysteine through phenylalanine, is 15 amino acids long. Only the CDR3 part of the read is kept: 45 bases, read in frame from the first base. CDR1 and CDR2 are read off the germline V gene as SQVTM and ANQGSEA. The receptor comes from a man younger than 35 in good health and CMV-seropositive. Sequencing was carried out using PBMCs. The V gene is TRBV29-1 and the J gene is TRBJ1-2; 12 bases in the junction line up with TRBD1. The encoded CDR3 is CSAPGTGGSNYGYPF. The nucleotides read TGCAGTGCTCCCGGGACAGGGGGCTCTAACTATGGCTACCCCTTC.